This T cell receptor beta chain is drawn from a study of identical twins. This CDR3 has 16 amino acids. V lost 6 bases to trimming and J lost 4 bases; unmatched junction nucleotides: 9. Germline V gene sequence: CDR1 MDHEN, CDR2 SYDVKM. Healthy Caucasians provided all donations. Study findings and constraints: Models, which agreed with sharing between unrelated individuals, nonetheless underestimated the out-of-frame TCR alpha sharing seen in monozygotic twins.

This clonotype occurred a few times. The antigen is unknown. One entry per CDR3 protein results from TCRdb running MiXCR on the 5' RACE reads. The table shows about 200,000 distinct CDR3 sequences, with under 10% occurring only once. The data were also submitted as part of a second study, on yellow fever vaccine responses in identical twins.

The gene calls are TRBV28 and TRBJ2-5; 12 bases match TRBD1. The clonotype comes from a young woman in good health. Specimen: memory (CD45RO+) T cells sorted from blood. The CDR3 sequence: CASSRAGQGARETQYF. DNA of the CDR3: TGTGCCAGCAGCCGGGCGGGACAGGGGGCTCGAGAGACCCAGTACTTC.